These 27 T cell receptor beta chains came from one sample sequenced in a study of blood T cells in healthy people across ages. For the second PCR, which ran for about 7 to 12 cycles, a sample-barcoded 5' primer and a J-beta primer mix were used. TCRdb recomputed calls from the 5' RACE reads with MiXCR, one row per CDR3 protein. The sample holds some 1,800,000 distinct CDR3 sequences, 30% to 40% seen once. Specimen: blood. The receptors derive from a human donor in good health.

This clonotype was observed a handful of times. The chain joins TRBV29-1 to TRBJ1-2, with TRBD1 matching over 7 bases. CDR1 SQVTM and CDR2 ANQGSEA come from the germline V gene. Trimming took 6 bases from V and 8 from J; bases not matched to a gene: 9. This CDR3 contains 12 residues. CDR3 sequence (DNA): TGCAGCGTCGGACAGGACCTAGAGGGCTACACCTTC. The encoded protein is CSVGQDLEGYTF.

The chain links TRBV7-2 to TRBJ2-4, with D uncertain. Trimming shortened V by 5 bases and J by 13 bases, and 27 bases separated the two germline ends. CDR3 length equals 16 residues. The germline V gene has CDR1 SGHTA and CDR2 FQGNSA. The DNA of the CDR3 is TGTGCCAGCAGCCTCATTATCATGAGCTCCTACAATGAGCAGTACTTC. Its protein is CASSLIIMSSYNEQYF.

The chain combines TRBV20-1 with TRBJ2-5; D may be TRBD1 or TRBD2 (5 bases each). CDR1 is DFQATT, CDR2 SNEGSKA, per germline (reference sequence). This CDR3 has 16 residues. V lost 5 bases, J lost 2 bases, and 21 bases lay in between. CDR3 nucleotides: TGCAGTGCTGAAGACAGAACTGCTAGGACTCAAGAGACCCAGTACTTC. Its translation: CSAEDRTARTQETQYF.

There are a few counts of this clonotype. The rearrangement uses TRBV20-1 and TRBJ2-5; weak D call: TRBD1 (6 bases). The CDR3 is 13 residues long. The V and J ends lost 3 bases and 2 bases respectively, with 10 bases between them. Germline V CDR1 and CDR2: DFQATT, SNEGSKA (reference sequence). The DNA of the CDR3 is TGCAGTGCTAGCAGGGGACAACAAGAGACCCAGTACTTC. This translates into CSASRGQQETQYF.

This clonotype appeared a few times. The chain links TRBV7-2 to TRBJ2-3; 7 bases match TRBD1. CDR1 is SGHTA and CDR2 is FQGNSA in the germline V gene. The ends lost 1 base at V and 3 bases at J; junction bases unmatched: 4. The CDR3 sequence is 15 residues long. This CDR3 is CASSLGGRGTDTQYF. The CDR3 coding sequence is TGTGCCAGCAGCTTAGGGGGCAGGGGGACAGATACGCAGTATTTT.

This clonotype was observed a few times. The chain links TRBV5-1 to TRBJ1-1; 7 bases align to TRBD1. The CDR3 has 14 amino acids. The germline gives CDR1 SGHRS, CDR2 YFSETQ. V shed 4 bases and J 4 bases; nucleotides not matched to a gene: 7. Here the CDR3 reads CASSRTRDSTEAFF. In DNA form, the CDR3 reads TGCGCCAGCAGCCGTACCCGGGACAGCACTGAAGCTTTCTTT.

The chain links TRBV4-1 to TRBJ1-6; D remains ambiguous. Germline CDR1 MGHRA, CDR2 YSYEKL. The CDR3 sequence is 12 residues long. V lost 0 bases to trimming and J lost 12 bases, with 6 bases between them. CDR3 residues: CASSQDRGPLHF. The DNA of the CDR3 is TGCGCCAGCAGCCAAGATAGAGGACCCCTCCACTTT.

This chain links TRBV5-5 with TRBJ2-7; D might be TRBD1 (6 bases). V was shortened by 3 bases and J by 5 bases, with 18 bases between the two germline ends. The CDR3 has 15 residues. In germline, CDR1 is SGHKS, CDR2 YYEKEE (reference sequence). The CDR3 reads CASSSTQTGYHEQYF. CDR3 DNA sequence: TGTGCCAGCAGCTCGACCCAGACAGGTTACCACGAGCAGTACTTC.

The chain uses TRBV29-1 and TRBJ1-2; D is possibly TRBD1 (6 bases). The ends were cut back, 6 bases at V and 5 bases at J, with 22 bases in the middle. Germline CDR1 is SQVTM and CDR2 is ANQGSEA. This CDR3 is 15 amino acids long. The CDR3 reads CSVPEWRGQGYGYTF. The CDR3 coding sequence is TGCAGCGTGCCCGAGTGGCGGGGGCAAGGGTATGGCTACACCTTC.

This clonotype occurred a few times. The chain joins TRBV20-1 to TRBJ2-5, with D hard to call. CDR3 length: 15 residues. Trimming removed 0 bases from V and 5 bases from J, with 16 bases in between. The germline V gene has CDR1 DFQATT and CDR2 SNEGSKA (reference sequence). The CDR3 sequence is CSARDLAPSWETQYF. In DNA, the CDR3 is TGCAGTGCTAGAGATCTTGCCCCCTCGTGGGAGACCCAGTACTTC.

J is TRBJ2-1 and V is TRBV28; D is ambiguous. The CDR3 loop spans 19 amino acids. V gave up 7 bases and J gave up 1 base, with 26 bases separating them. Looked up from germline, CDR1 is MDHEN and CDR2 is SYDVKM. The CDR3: CASIPSPGRRARSYNEQFF. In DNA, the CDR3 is TGTGCCAGCATTCCAAGCCCCGGACGACGCGCAAGGTCCTACAATGAGCAGTTCTTC.

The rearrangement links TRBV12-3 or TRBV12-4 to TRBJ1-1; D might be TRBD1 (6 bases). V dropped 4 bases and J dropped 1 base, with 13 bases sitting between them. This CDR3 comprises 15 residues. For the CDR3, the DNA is TGTGCCAGCAGTTCCCGGGGGCGCGGGAACACTGAAGCTTTCTTT. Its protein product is CASSSRGRGNTEAFF.

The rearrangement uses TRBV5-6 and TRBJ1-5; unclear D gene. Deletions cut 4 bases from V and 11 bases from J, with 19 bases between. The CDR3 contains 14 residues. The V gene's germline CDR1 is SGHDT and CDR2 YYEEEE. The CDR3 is CASSATRGGYTQHF. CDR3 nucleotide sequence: TGTGCCAGCAGCGCGACTCGAGGTGGCTACACCCAGCATTTT.

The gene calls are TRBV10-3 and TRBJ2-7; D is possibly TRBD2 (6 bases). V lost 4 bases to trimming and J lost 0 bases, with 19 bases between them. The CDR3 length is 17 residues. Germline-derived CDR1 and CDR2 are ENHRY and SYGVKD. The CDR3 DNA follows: TGTGCCATCAGTGGGGCCCTCAGGAGGCGGGGCTCCTACGAGCAGTACTTC. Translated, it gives CAISGALRRRGSYEQYF.

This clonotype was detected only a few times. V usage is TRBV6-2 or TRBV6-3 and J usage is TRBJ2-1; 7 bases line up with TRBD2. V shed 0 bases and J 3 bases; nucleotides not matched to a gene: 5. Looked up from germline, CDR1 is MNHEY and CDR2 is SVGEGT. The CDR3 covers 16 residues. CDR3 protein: CASSYSSTSDYNEQFF. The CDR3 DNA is TGTGCCAGCAGTTACTCGAGCACTAGCGACTACAATGAGCAGTTCTTC.

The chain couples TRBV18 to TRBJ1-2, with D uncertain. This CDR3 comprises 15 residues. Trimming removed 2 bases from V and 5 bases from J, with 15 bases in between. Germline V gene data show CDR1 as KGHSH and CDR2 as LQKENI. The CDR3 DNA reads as TGTGCCAGCTCACCAATAGCAGCCCCAGAGTATGGCTACACCTTC. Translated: CASSPIAAPEYGYTF.

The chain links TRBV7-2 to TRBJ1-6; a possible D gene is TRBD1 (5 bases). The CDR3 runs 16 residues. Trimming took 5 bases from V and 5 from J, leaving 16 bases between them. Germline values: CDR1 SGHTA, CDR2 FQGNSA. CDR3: CASSPRGGVNNSPLHF. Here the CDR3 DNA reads TGTGCCAGCAGCCCCCGGGGGGGGGTAAATAATTCACCCCTCCACTTT.

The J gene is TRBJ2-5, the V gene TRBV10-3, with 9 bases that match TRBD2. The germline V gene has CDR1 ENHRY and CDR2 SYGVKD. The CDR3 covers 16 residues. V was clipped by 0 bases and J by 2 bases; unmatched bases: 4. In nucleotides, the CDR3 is TGTGCCATCAGTGAGTCCCCGCTAGCGGGGCAAGAGACCCAGTACTTC. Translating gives CAISESPLAGQETQYF.

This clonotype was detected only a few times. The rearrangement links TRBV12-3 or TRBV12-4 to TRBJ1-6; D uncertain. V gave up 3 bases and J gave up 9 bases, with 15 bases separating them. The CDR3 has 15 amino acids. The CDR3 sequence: CASSFQSSGSSPLHF. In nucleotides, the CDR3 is TGTGCCAGCAGTTTTCAGTCCAGTGGCTCTTCACCCCTCCACTTT.

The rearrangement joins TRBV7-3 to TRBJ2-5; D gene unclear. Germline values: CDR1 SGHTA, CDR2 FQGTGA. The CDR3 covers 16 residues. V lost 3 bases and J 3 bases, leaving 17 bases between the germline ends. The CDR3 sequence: CASSFLPGPGEETQYF. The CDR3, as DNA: TGTGCCAGCAGCTTCCTCCCGGGCCCTGGAGAAGAGACCCAGTACTTC. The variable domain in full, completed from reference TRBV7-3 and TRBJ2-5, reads GAGVSQTPSNKVTEKGKYVELRCDPISGHTALYWYRQSLGQGPEFLIYFQGTGAADDSGLPNDRFFAVRPEGSVSTLKIQRTERGDSAVYLCASSFLPGPGEETQYFGPGTRLLVL.

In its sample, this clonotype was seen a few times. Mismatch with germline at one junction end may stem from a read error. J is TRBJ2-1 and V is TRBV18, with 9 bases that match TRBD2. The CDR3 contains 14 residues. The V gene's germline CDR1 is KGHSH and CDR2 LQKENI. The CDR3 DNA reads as TGTGCCAGCTCACCAGGGACTAGCTACAATGAGCGGTTCTTC. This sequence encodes CASSPGTSYNERFF.

The CDR3 DNA reads as TGTGCCAGCAGCTTAGGGATGGGGCAGCCCCAGCATTTT. It codes for CASSLGMGQPQHF. The V call is TRBV7-2, the J call TRBJ1-5; D ambiguous. V was trimmed by 1 base and J by 7 bases, leaving 8 bases between them. CDR1 SGHTA and CDR2 FQGNSA come from the germline V gene. This CDR3 has 13 amino acids.

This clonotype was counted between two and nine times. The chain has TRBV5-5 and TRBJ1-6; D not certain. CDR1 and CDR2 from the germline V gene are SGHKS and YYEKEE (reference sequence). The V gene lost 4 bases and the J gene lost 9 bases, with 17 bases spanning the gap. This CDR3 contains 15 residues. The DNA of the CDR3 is TGTGCCAGCAGCCCCGGGGAGGGAGGCAGTTCACCCCTCCACTTT. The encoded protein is CASSPGEGGSSPLHF.

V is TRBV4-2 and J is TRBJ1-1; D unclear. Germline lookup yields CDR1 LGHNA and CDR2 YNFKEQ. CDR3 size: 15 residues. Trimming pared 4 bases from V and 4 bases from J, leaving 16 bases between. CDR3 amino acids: CASSPIGTESTEAFF. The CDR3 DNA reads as TGTGCCAGCAGCCCGATAGGAACAGAGAGCACTGAAGCTTTCTTT.

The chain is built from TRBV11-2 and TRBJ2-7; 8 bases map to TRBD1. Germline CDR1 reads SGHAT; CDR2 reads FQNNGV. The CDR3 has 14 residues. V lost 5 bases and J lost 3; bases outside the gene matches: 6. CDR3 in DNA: TGTGCCAGCAGCAAAGGACAGGGAGGCTACGAGCAGTACTTC. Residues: CASSKGQGGYEQYF.

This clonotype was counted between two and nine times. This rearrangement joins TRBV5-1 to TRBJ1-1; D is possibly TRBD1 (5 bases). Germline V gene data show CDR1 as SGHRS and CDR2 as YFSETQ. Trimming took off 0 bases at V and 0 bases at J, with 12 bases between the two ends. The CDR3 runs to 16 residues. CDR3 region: CASSLEAGRMNTEAFF. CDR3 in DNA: TGCGCCAGCAGCTTGGAGGCAGGGCGCATGAACACTGAAGCTTTCTTT.

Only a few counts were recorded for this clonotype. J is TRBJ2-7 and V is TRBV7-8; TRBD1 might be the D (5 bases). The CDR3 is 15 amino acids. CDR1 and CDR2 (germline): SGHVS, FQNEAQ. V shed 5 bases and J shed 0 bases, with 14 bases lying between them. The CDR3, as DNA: TGTGCCAGCAGCGGAAGCAACAGGTACTCCTACGAGCAGTACTTC. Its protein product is CASSGSNRYSYEQYF.